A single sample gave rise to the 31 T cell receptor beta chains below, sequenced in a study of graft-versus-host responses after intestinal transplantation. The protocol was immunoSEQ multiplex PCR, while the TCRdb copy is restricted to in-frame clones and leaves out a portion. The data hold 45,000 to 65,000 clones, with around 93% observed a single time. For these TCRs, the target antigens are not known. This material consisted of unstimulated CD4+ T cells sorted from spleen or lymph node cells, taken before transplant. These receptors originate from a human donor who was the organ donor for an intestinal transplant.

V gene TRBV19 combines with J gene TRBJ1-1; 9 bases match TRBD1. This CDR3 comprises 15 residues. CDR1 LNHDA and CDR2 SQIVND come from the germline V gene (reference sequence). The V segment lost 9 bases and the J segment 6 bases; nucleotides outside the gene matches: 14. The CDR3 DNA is TGTGCCAGCCGCAAGCCGGGACAGGGATTTTCTGAAGCTTTCTTT. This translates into CASRKPGQGFSEAFF.

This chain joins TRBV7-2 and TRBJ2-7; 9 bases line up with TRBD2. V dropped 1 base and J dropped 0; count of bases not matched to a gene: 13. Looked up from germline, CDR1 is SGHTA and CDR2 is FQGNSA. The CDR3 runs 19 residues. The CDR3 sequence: CASSLGGGGARTSSYEQYF. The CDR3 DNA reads TGTGCCAGCAGCTTAGGTGGCGGGGGGGCCAGGACCAGCTCCTACGAGCAGTACTTC.

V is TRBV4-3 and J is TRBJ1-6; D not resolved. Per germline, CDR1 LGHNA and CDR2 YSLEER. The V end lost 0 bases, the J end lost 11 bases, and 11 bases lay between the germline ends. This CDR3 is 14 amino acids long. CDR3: CASSQDPEGTPLHF. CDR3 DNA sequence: TGCGCCAGCAGCCAAGATCCGGAGGGCACACCCCTCCACTTT.

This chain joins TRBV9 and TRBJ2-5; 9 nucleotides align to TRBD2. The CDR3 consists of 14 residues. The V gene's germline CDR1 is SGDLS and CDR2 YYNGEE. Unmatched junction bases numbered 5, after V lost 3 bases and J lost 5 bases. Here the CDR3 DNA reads TGTGCCAGCAGCGCTGCGGGGGGGCCCGAGACCCAGTACTTC. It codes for CASSAAGGPETQYF.

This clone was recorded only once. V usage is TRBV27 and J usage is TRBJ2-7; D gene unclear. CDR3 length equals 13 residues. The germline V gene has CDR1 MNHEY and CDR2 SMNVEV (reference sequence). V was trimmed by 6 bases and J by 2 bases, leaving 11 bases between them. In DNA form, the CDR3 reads TGTGCCAGCAGGACACGACAAGCCTACGAGCAGTACTTC. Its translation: CASRTRQAYEQYF.

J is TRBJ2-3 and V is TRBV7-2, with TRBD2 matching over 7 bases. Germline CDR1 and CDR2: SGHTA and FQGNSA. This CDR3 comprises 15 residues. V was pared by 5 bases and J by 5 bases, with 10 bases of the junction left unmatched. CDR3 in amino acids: CASSPRDYQGDTQYF. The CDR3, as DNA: TGTGCCAGCAGCCCCCGGGACTACCAAGGAGATACGCAGTATTTT. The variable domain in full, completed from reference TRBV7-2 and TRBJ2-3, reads GAGVSQSPSNKVTEKGKDVELRCDPISGHTALYWYRQSLGQGLEFLIYFQGNSAPDKSGLPSDRFSAERTGGSVSTLTIQRTQQEDSAVYLCASSPRDYQGDTQYFGPGTRLTVL.

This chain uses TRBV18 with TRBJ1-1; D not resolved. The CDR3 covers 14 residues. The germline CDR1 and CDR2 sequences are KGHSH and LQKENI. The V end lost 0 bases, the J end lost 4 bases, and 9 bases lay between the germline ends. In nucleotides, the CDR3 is TGTGCCAGCTCACCACCGTCACGGGGCACTGAAGCTTTCTTT. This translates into CASSPPSRGTEAFF. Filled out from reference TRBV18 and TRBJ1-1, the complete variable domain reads NAGVMQNPRHLVRRRGQEARLRCSPMKGHSHVYWYRQLPEEGLKFMVYLQKENIIDESGMPKERFSAEFPKEGPSILRIQQVVRGDSAAYFCASSPPSRGTEAFFGQGTRLTVV.

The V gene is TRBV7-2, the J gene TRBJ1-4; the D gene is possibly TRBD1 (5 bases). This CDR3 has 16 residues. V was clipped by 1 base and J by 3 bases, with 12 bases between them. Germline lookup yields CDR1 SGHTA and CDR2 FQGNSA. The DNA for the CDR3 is TGTGCCAGCAGCTTAGTCCAGGGACGGCCTAATGAAAAACTGTTTTTT. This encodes CASSLVQGRPNEKLFF.

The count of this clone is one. The CDR3 bases are TGTGCCAGCAGCGTAGTCTCCCGGGCAGATACGCAGTATTTT. It encodes CASSVVSRADTQYF. The chain uses TRBV9 and TRBJ2-3; D unclear. CDR1 is SGDLS, CDR2 YYNGEE, per germline. The CDR3 is 14 residues long. Trimming cost V 0 bases and J 4 bases, with 9 bases left between them.

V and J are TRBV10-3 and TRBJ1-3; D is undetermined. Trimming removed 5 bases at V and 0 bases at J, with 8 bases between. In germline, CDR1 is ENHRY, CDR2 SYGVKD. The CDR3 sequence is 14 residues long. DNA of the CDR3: TGTGCCATCAGTCAGACGCTCTCTGGAAACACCATATATTTT. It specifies CAISQTLSGNTIYF.

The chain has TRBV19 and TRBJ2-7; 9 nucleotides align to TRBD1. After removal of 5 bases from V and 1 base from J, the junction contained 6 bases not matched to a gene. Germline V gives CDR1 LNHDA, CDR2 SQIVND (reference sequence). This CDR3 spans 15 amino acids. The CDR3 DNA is TGTGCCAGTAGTGTACAGGGGGCAGGGTCCTACGAGCAGTACTTC. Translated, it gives CASSVQGAGSYEQYF.

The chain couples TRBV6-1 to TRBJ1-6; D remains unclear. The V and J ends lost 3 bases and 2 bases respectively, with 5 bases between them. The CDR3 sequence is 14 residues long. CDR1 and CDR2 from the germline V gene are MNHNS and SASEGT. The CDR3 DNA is TGTGCCAGCAGTGAGTTTGCCTATAATTCACCCCTCCACTTT. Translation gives CASSEFAYNSPLHF.

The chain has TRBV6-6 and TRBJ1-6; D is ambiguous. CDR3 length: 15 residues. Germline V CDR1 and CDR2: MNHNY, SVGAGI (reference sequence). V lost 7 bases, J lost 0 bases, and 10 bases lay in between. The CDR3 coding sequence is TGTGCCAGCATCTTCGGGAGCTCCTATAATTCACCCCTCCACTTT. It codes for CASIFGSSYNSPLHF.

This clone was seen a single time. CDR3 loop: CASSKGVQETQYF. CDR3 DNA: TGTGCCAGCAGCAAAGGTGTTCAAGAGACCCAGTACTTC. This chain links TRBV11-1 with TRBJ2-5, with no clear D. Germline CDR1 and CDR2: SGHAT and FQDESV (reference sequence). V was clipped by 5 bases and J by 2 bases, with 9 bases between them. CDR3 length: 13 amino acids. Full variable domain (rest looked up from reference TRBV11-1 and TRBJ2-5): EAEVAQSPRYKITEKSQAVAFWCDPISGHATLYWYRQILGQGPELLVQFQDESVVDDSQLPKDRFSAERLKGVDSTLKIQPAELGDSAMYLCASSKGVQETQYFGPGTRLLVL.

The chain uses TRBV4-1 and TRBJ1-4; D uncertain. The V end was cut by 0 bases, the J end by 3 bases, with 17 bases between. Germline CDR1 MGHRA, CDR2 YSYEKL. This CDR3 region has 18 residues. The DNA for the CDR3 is TGCGCCAGCAGCCAAGATTCCGGAGGGAGGGCCCCTAATGAAAAACTGTTTTTT. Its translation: CASSQDSGGRAPNEKLFF.

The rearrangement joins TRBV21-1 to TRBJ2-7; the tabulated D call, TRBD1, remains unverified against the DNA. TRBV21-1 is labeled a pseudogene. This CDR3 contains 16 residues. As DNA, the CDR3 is TGTGCCAGCAGCGTAGAGAATAAGGACAGCTCCTACGAGCAGTACTTC. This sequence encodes CASSVENKDSSYEQYF.

The CDR3 nucleotides read TGTGCCAGCTCACCGGGACAGACTAGCAATCAGCCCCAGCATTTT. Protein sequence: CASSPGQTSNQPQHF. V and J are TRBV18 and TRBJ1-5; 7 bases match TRBD1. The CDR3 is 15 amino acids. The V segment lost 3 bases and the J segment 0 bases; nucleotides outside the gene matches: 2. Germline V CDR1 and CDR2: KGHSH, LQKENI.

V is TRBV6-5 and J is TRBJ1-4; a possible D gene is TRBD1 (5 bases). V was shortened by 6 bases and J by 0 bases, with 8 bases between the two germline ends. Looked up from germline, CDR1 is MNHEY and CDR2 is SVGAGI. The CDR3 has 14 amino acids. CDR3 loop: CASRPTATNEKLFF. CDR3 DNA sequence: TGTGCCAGCAGACCGACAGCAACTAATGAAAAACTGTTTTTT.

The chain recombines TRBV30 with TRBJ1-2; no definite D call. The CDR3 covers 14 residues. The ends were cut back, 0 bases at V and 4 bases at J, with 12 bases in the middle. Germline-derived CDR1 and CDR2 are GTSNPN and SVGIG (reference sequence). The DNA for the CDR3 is TGTGCCTGGAGTGTCTTCGGGGAGGGCTATGGCTACACCTTC. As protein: CAWSVFGEGYGYTF. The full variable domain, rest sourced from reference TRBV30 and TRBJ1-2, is SQTIHQWPATLVQPVGSPLSLECTVEGTSNPNLYWYRQAAGRGLQLLFYSVGIGQISSEVPQNLSASRPQDRQFILSSKKLLLSDSGFYLCAWSVFGEGYGYTFGSGTRLTVV.

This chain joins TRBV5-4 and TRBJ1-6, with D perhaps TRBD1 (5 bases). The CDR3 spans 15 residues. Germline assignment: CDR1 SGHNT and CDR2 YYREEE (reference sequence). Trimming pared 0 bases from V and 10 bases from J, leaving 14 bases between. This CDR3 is CASSLEGVGGSPLHF. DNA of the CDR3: TGTGCCAGCAGCTTGGAGGGAGTGGGGGGATCACCCCTCCACTTT.

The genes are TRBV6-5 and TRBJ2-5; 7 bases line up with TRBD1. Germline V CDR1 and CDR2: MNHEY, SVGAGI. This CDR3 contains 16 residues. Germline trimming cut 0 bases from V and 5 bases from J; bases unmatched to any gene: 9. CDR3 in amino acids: CASSYSLIRGIETQYF. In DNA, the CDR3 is TGTGCCAGCAGTTACTCTCTTATCAGGGGGATTGAGACCCAGTACTTC.

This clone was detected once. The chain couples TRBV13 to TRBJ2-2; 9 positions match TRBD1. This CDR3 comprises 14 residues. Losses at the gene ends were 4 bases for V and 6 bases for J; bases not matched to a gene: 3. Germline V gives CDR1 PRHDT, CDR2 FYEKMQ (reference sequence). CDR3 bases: TGTGCCAGCAGCTCAAACAGGGGGCCCGGGGAGCTGTTTTTT. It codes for CASSSNRGPGELFF.

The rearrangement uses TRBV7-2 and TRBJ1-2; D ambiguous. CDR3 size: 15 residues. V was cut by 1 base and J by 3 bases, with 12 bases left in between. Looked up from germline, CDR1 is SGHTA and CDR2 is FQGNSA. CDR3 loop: CASSLDSVEDYGYTF. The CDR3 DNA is TGTGCCAGCAGCTTAGATTCCGTTGAGGACTATGGCTACACCTTC.

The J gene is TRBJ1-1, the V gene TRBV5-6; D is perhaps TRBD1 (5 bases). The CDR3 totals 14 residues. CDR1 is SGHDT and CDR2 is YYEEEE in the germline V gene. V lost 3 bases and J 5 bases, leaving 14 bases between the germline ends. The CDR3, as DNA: TGTGCCAGCAGCTGGGCAGGGAAGGGGACTGAAGCTTTCTTT. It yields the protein CASSWAGKGTEAFF.

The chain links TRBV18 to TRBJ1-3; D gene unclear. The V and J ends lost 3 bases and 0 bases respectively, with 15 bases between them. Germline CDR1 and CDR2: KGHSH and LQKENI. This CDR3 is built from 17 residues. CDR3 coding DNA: TGTGCCAGCTCACCCCTCCGACCGGTTGGCTCTGGAAACACCATATATTTT. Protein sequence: CASSPLRPVGSGNTIYF.

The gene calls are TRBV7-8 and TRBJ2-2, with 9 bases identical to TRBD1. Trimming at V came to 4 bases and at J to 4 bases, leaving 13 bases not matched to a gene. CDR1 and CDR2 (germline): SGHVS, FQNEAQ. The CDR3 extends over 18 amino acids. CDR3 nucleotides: TGTGCCAGCAGCTATCCGCGACCCGGGACAGGGATCACCGGGGAGCTGTTTTTT. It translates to CASSYPRPGTGITGELFF.

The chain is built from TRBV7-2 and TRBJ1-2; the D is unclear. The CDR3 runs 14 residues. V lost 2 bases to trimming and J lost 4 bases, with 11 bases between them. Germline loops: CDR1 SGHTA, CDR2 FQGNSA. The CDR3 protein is CASSLIEGLYGYTF. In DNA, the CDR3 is TGTGCCAGCAGCTTAATTGAGGGTCTCTATGGCTACACCTTC.

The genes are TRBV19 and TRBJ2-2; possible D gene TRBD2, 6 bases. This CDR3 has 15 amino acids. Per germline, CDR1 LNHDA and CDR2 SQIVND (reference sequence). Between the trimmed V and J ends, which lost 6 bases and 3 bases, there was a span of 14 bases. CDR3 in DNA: TGTGCCAGTAGGGACCCCCGGAGGGACACCGGGGAGCTGTTTTTT. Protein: CASRDPRRDTGELFF.

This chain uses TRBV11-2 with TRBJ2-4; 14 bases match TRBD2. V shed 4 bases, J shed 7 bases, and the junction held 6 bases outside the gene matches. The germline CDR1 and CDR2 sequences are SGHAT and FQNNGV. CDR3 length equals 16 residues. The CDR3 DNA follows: TGTGCCAGCAGCTCGGGACTAGCGGGGGAAAGGAACATTCAGTACTTC. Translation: CASSSGLAGERNIQYF.

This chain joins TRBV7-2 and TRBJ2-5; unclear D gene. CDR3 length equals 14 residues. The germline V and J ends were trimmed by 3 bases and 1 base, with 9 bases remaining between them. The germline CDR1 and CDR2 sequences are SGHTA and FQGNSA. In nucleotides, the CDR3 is TGTGCCAGCAGCTTCTCAAGAACCCAAGAGACCCAGTACTTC. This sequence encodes CASSFSRTQETQYF.

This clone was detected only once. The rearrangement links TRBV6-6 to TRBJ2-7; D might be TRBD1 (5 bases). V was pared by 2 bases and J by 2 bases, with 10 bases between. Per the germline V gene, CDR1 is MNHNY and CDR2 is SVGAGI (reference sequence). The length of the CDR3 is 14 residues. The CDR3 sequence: CASSYAGPTYEQYF. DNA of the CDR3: TGTGCCAGCAGTTACGCAGGGCCAACCTACGAGCAGTACTTC.